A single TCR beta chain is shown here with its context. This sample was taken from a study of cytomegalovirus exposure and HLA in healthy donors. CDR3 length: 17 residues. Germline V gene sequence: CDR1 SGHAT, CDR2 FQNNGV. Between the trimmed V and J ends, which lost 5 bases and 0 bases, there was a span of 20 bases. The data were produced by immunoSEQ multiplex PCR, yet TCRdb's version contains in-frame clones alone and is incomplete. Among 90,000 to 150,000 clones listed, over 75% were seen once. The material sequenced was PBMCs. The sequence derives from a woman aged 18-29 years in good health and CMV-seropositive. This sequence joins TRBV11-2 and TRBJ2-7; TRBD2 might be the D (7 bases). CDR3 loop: CASSRSVGGGSSYEQYF. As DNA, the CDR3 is TGTGCCAGCAGCCGTTCCGTGGGGGGCGGGAGCTCCTACGAGCAGTACTTC.